The clone carrying this TCR beta chain was picked up a small number of times. Antigen: not known. As the method for making TCR beta libraries, quantitative 5'-RACE with molecular barcodes was used. TCRdb called the 5' RACE reads again in MiXCR, with one record for every CDR3 protein. The sample consists of over 600,000 distinct CDR3 sequences, over 15% of them appearing once. This sample was included in a study of CD8 T cells in ankylosing spondylitis. Study observations and caveats: Reports of some motif variants in reactive arthritis synovial fluid and blood predate this one. A motif of roughly eight highly homologous TCR beta variants was seen as apparently characteristic of ankylosing spondylitis blood.

Between the trimmed V and J ends, which lost 6 bases and 1 base, there was a span of 16 bases. Germline CDR1 ENHRY, CDR2 SYGVKD. This CDR3 contains 15 residues. The TCR originated in a male donor with ankylosing spondylitis. J is TRBJ2-7 and V is TRBV10-3; perhaps TRBD1 as D (6 bases). Sequencing input: blood, either unsorted or a sorted T cell fraction (not recorded which). The CDR3 region is CAISSPGTLSYEQYF. DNA for the CDR3: TGTGCCATCAGCTCCCCCGGGACACTTTCCTACGAGCAGTACTTC.